The 32 T cell receptor beta chains given below trace back to one sample, sequenced in a study of cytomegalovirus exposure and HLA in healthy donors. The PCR used 60 Vbeta and 13 Jbeta primers. The protocol was immunoSEQ multiplex PCR, while the TCRdb copy is restricted to in-frame clones and leaves out a portion. The repertoire holds 100,000 to 150,000 clones, with around 84% as singletons. Sequenced: PBMCs. The receptors derive from a woman between 18 and 29 years old in good health and CMV-seropositive.

This clone appeared once. V gene TRBV7-2 combines with J gene TRBJ2-4; 9 bases are shared with TRBD2. The CDR3 has 16 amino acids. Germline CDR1 and CDR2: SGHTA and FQGNSA. The V gene end was trimmed by 2 bases and the J gene end by 7 bases; junction bases not matched to a gene: 9. CDR3 in amino acids: CASSLSAGGVWNIQYF. CDR3 in DNA: TGTGCCAGCAGCTTATCCGCGGGGGGGGTATGGAACATTCAGTACTTC.

The chain has TRBV7-9 and TRBJ1-2; no clear D. The CDR3 has 13 residues. Germline CDR1 and CDR2: SEHNR and FQNEAQ (reference sequence). V was clipped by 1 base and J by 8 bases, with 11 bases between them. CDR3 loop: CASSLEVSIGYTF. For the CDR3, the DNA is TGTGCCAGCAGCTTAGAGGTTAGCATCGGCTACACCTTC.

This chain joins TRBV19 and TRBJ1-4, with no clear D. Trimming removed 7 bases from V and 8 bases from J, with 2 bases in between. CDR3 length: 9 amino acids. Germline assignment: CDR1 LNHDA and CDR2 SQIVND (reference sequence). The CDR3 DNA reads TGTGCCAGTACGGAAAAACTGTTTTTT. Translating gives CASTEKLFF.

This rearrangement joins TRBV21-1 to TRBJ2-6; the D call in the table, TRBD1, was not verified against the DNA. TRBV21-1 is classified as a pseudogene. This CDR3 region has 18 residues. The CDR3 sequence is CASSNEPGQGAGANVLTF. The CDR3 DNA reads TGTGCCAGCAGCAATGAACCGGGACAGGGGGCTGGGGCCAACGTCCTGACTTTC.

The chain uses TRBV11-3 and TRBJ2-6, with D possibly TRBD2 on 6 matching bases. Germline assignment: CDR1 SGHNT and CDR2 YENEEA. The CDR3 has 14 amino acids. V lost 5 bases and J 4 bases, leaving 9 bases between the germline ends. The CDR3 sequence: CASSPGGGANVLTF. Written as DNA, the CDR3 is TGTGCCAGCAGCCCCGGAGGGGGGGCCAACGTCCTGACTTTC. Full variable domain (rest looked up from reference TRBV11-3 and TRBJ2-6): EAGVVQSPRYKIIEKKQPVAFWCNPISGHNTLYWYLQNLGQGPELLIRYENEEAVDDSQLPKDRFSAERLKGVDSTLKIQPAELGDSAVYLCASSPGGGANVLTFGAGSRLTVL.

V and J are TRBV18 and TRBJ2-7; perhaps TRBD1 as D (6 bases). The CDR3 runs to 13 residues. Germline V lookup: CDR1 KGHSH, CDR2 LQKENI. Trimming stripped 6 bases from V and 3 bases from J, with 12 bases between. The CDR3 sequence: CASSRTVNYEQYF. CDR3 coding DNA: TGTGCCAGCTCGAGGACAGTAAACTACGAGCAGTACTTC.

This sequence joins TRBV5-5 and TRBJ1-1, with D uncertain. The CDR3 has 14 amino acids. The ends were cut back, 1 base at V and 3 bases at J, with 10 bases in the middle. Per the germline V gene, CDR1 is SGHKS and CDR2 is YYEKEE (reference sequence). CDR3 nucleotides: TGTGCCAGCAGCTTGAGCTGGGCGCACACTGAAGCTTTCTTT. Its protein product is CASSLSWAHTEAFF.

The gene calls are TRBV6-1 and TRBJ1-5; D possibly corresponds to TRBD1 (5 bases). This CDR3 is built from 13 residues. CDR1 is MNHNS and CDR2 is SASEGT in the germline V gene. The V and J ends lost 4 bases and 1 base respectively, with 5 bases between them. The CDR3 DNA reads as TGTGCCAGCAGTGGGGGCAGCAATCAGCCCCAGCATTTT. It codes for CASSGGSNQPQHF.

The table lists this clone with a count of one. This rearrangement joins TRBV9 to TRBJ2-7, with D unclear. The V end lost 7 bases, the J end lost 6 bases, and 23 bases lay between the germline ends. The CDR3 extends over 15 amino acids. CDR1 is SGDLS and CDR2 is YYNGEE in the germline V gene. CDR3 bases: TGTGCCAGCGGCCAGCATGCGGAAGTTTTGGGCGAGCAGTACTTC. Encoded protein: CASGQHAEVLGEQYF.

The chain couples TRBV6-5 to TRBJ1-2; D is unresolved. Germline V gene sequence: CDR1 MNHEY, CDR2 SVGAGI. Trimming removed 1 base from V and 5 bases from J, with 11 bases in between. The CDR3 is 14 residues long. The CDR3 loop reads CASSYLNLPYGYTF. The CDR3 nucleotides read TGTGCCAGCAGTTACTTGAACTTACCTTATGGCTACACCTTC.

The chain has TRBV5-4 and TRBJ2-3; 7 nucleotides line up with TRBD1. Germline CDR1 and CDR2: SGHNT and YYREEE (reference sequence). The CDR3 runs 12 residues. Trimming removed 5 bases from V and 4 bases from J; junction bases left unmatched: 1. CDR3 amino acids: CASSGTADTQYF. DNA for the CDR3: TGTGCCAGCAGTGGGACAGCAGATACGCAGTATTTT. The full variable domain, in which reference TRBV5-4 and TRBJ2-3 provide the parts outside the CDR3, is ETGVTQSPTHLIKTRGQQVTLRCSSQSGHNTVSWYQQALGQGPQFIFQYYREEENGRGNFPPRFSGLQFPNYSSELNVNALELDDSALYLCASSGTADTQYFGPGTRLTVL.

In its sample, this clone was seen once. The V call is TRBV27, the J call TRBJ1-6; D is unclear. The CDR3 is 13 amino acids. Germline CDR1 and CDR2: MNHEY and SMNVEV (reference sequence). The V end was cut by 4 bases, the J end by 9 bases, with 10 bases between. The CDR3 DNA follows: TGTGCCAGCAGTTCGGGAGTCGGTTCACCCCTCCACTTT. Its translation is CASSSGVGSPLHF.

This chain joins TRBV5-1 and TRBJ2-1; 8 bases map to TRBD1. Germline values: CDR1 SGHRS, CDR2 YFSETQ. Trimming cost V 0 bases and J 8 bases; bases outside gene matches: 1. This CDR3 comprises 13 residues. CDR3 DNA: TGCGCCAGCAGCTTGGGACAGGGGTATGAGCAGTTCTTC. It yields the protein CASSLGQGYEQFF.

The rearrangement joins TRBV6-1 to TRBJ1-1; D is undetermined. Germline V lookup: CDR1 MNHNS, CDR2 SASEGT. Trimming removed 10 bases from V and 4 bases from J, with 7 bases in between. This CDR3 comprises 10 residues. The CDR3 nucleotides read TGTGCCACCTACCGCACTGAAGCTTTCTTT. Translating gives CATYRTEAFF.

V gene TRBV6-5 combines with J gene TRBJ1-2; tentative D call: TRBD1 (6 bases). The ends were cut back, 7 bases at V and 4 bases at J, with 13 bases in the middle. The CDR3 is 13 amino acids. Germline V gene data show CDR1 as MNHEY and CDR2 as SVGAGI. The CDR3 loop reads CASTIGQIYGYTF. The DNA of the CDR3 is TGTGCCAGCACCATTGGACAGATCTATGGCTACACCTTC.

The chain uses TRBV11-2 and TRBJ1-6, with 10 bases aligning to TRBD1. The germline CDR1 and CDR2 sequences are SGHAT and FQNNGV. The V gene end was trimmed by 2 bases and the J gene end by 7 bases; junction bases not matched to a gene: 2. The CDR3 has 15 amino acids. The CDR3 loop is CASSLRTGGNSPLHF. As DNA, the CDR3 is TGTGCCAGCAGCTTACGGACAGGGGGAAATTCACCCCTCCACTTT. Filled out from reference TRBV11-2 and TRBJ1-6, the complete variable domain reads EAGVAQSPRYKIIEKRQSVAFWCNPISGHATLYWYQQILGQGPKLLIQFQNNGVVDDSQLPKDRFSAERLKGVDSTLKIQPAKLEDSAVYLCASSLRTGGNSPLHFGNGTRLTVT.

The V and J genes are TRBV5-1 and TRBJ1-1; possible D gene TRBD1, 5 bases. Germline values: CDR1 SGHRS, CDR2 YFSETQ. CDR3 length: 13 amino acids. Trimming took 0 bases from V and 5 from J, leaving 8 bases between them. The CDR3 reads CASSLAQGTEAFF. The CDR3 DNA reads TGCGCCAGCAGCTTGGCCCAGGGAACTGAAGCTTTCTTT.

The rearrangement joins TRBV25-1 to TRBJ1-4; weak D call: TRBD1 (5 bases). The CDR3 spans 14 residues. CDR1 is MGHDK, CDR2 SYGVNS, per germline. V gave up 4 bases and J gave up 0 bases, with 6 bases separating them. The CDR3 DNA is TGTGCCAGCAGTGCGACAGCAACTAATGAAAAACTGTTTTTT. Translating gives CASSATATNEKLFF.

V gene TRBV30 combines with J gene TRBJ2-7, with a possible D match to TRBD2 (6 bases). This CDR3 comprises 14 residues. Trimming stripped 3 bases from V and 6 bases from J, with 18 bases between. Looked up from germline, CDR1 is GTSNPN and CDR2 is SVGIG (reference sequence). The CDR3 here is CAWRVGGLQGEQYF. CDR3 coding DNA: TGTGCCTGGAGAGTTGGGGGACTCCAGGGCGAGCAGTACTTC.

The chain has TRBV5-1 and TRBJ2-5, with 9 nucleotides matching TRBD2. This CDR3 is 16 amino acids long. Germline loops: CDR1 SGHRS, CDR2 YFSETQ. Trimming at V came to 0 bases and at J to 1 base, leaving 4 bases not matched to a gene. For the CDR3, the DNA is TGCGCCAGCAGCTTGGGAGCGGGGGGCCGCCAAGAGACCCAGTACTTC. Its protein product is CASSLGAGGRQETQYF. Complete variable domain (other parts from reference TRBV5-1 and TRBJ2-5): KAGVTQTPRYLIKTRGQQVTLSCSPISGHRSVSWYQQTPGQGLQFLFEYFSETQRNKGNFPGRFSGRQFSNSRSEMNVSTLELGDSALYLCASSLGAGGRQETQYFGPGTRLLVL.

Only a few counts were recorded for this clone. J is TRBJ2-2 and V is TRBV4-1; TRBD2 aligns across 8 bases. CDR3 length equals 14 residues. The germline CDR1 and CDR2 sequences are MGHRA and YSYEKL. V was pared by 4 bases and J by 6 bases, with 4 bases of the junction left unmatched. The CDR3 loop is CASSRRAGAGELFF. The DNA of the CDR3 is TGCGCCAGCAGCCGTCGAGCGGGGGCCGGGGAGCTGTTTTTT.

The chain is built from TRBV6-6 and TRBJ1-2; tentative D call: TRBD1 (5 bases). The germline V gene encodes CDR1 MNHNY and CDR2 SVGAGI (reference sequence). The CDR3 sequence is 15 residues long. Trimming took off 7 bases at V and 2 bases at J, with 17 bases between the two ends. The CDR3 DNA follows: TGTGCCAGCAAAAAAGACAGAGAAATAAACTATGGCTACACCTTC. It is translated as CASKKDREINYGYTF.

V is TRBV10-3 and J is TRBJ1-2; tentative D call: TRBD1 (6 bases). CDR3 length: 12 amino acids. From germline, CDR1 is ENHRY and CDR2 SYGVKD. V lost 10 bases and J lost 6, with 15 bases in between. The CDR3 spells CATFLYRDGYTF. In DNA, the CDR3 is TGTGCCACCTTTCTCTACAGGGATGGCTACACCTTC.

This clone appeared a single time. The chain recombines TRBV27 with TRBJ1-2; D might be TRBD1 (5 bases). V dropped 10 bases and J dropped 4 bases, with 16 bases sitting between them. Germline V gene lookup returns CDR1 MNHEY and CDR2 SMNVEV (reference sequence). This CDR3 spans 13 amino acids. The CDR3 sequence: CATSGGEAYGYTF. CDR3 nucleotide sequence: TGTGCCACCTCCGGAGGGGAGGCCTATGGCTACACCTTC.

With regard to this clone: At one boundary the junction diverges from the germline segment, which might be a read error. The V call is TRBV7-9, the J call TRBJ1-1; the D gene is possibly TRBD1 (5 bases). This CDR3 is built from 14 residues. Per the germline V gene, CDR1 is SEHNR and CDR2 is FQNEAQ (reference sequence). CDR3 nucleotides: TGTTCCAGCAGCTCCCCAGGGATGAACACTGAAGCTTTCTTT. It encodes CSSSSPGMNTEAFF.

The rearrangement links TRBV9 to TRBJ2-2; 16 bases agree with TRBD2. The V gene's germline CDR1 is SGDLS and CDR2 YYNGEE. The CDR3 totals 19 residues. V gave up 4 bases and J gave up 0 bases; unmatched junction bases: 6. This chain's CDR3 is CASSSPGTSGGANTGELFF. DNA for the CDR3: TGTGCCAGCAGCAGTCCCGGGACTAGCGGGGGGGCGAACACCGGGGAGCTGTTTTTT.

The chain couples TRBV5-1 to TRBJ2-7, with TRBD1 as a possible D gene (5 bases). The CDR3 covers 14 residues. Germline values: CDR1 SGHRS, CDR2 YFSETQ. V was pared by 0 bases and J by 2 bases, with 9 bases between. This CDR3 reads CASSLAGLPYEQYF. CDR3 DNA sequence: TGCGCCAGCAGCTTGGCAGGGCTTCCCTACGAGCAGTACTTC.

The V gene is TRBV28, the J gene TRBJ1-2, with D tentatively TRBD1 (5 bases). CDR1 MDHEN and CDR2 SYDVKM come from the germline V gene. V was trimmed by 6 bases and J by 0 bases, leaving 11 bases between them. The CDR3 runs 14 residues. CDR3 in DNA: TGTGCCAGCAGCTTCGGACAATCTAACTATGGCTACACCTTC. This translates into CASSFGQSNYGYTF.

The chain joins TRBV4-1 to TRBJ2-2; 9 bases are a match to TRBD1. The length of the CDR3 is 15 residues. The V gene end was trimmed by 4 bases and the J gene end by 3 bases; junction bases not matched to a gene: 3. Germline V gene sequence: CDR1 MGHRA, CDR2 YSYEKL. CDR3 nucleotides: TGCGCCAGCAGCCCCCGGGACAGGGACACCGGGGAGCTGTTTTTT. Encoded protein: CASSPRDRDTGELFF.

The chain joins TRBV30 to TRBJ1-6, with 7 bases aligning to TRBD1. Germline CDR1 reads GTSNPN; CDR2 reads SVGIG (reference sequence). V was pared by 1 base and J by 0 bases, with 9 bases of the junction left unmatched. The CDR3 contains 18 residues. DNA for the CDR3: TGTGCCTGGAGTGAAGGGTCAGGGGGGACCTCCTATAATTCACCCCTCCACTTT. Translated: CAWSEGSGGTSYNSPLHF. Full variable domain (outside the CDR3, taken from reference TRBV30 and TRBJ1-6): SQTIHQWPATLVQPVGSPLSLECTVEGTSNPNLYWYRQAAGRGLQLLFYSVGIGQISSEVPQNLSASRPQDRQFILSSKKLLLSDSGFYLCAWSEGSGGTSYNSPLHFGNGTRLTVT.

CDR3 in DNA: TGTGCCAGCAGTTTATCGACCCAGGTGTTAAACAATGAGCAGTTCTTC. Residues: CASSLSTQVLNNEQFF. This sequence joins TRBV27 and TRBJ2-1; D unresolved. This CDR3 has 16 residues. Trimming removed 0 bases at V and 5 bases at J, with 14 bases between. The germline V gene encodes CDR1 MNHEY and CDR2 SMNVEV (reference sequence).

The chain uses TRBV4-2 and TRBJ2-2, with D possibly TRBD2 on 6 matching bases. Germline V gene lookup returns CDR1 LGHNA and CDR2 YNFKEQ. CDR3 length: 19 residues. Trimming took 1 base from V and 1 from J, leaving 19 bases between them. DNA of the CDR3: TGTGCCAGCAGCCAAGCGGGGGATAGCCTTTTTTTGAACACCGGGGAGCTGTTTTTT. Its protein is CASSQAGDSLFLNTGELFF.